Listed here are 23 T cell receptor beta chains from one sample, sequenced in a study of radiotherapy plus CTLA-4 blockade in lung cancer. Repertoires were generated with immunoSEQ multiplex PCR, while TCRdb's copy carries only in-frame clones and drops some. The sample holds fewer than 55,000 clones; 85% are singletons and the top ten take roughly 25%. Sequencing used peripheral blood, obtained from a patient treated with radiotherapy plus ipilimumab. These TCRs come from a human donor with non-small cell lung cancer whose response to radiotherapy plus ipilimumab could not be evaluated.

As DNA, the CDR3 is TGTGCCAGCAGTAGGGCGGGAGGCTCCTACAATGAGCAGTTCTTC. Its protein product is CASSRAGGSYNEQFF. The chain employs TRBV7-2 and TRBJ2-1, with 8 nucleotides matching TRBD2. The CDR3 sequence is 15 residues long. Trimming at V came to 6 bases and at J to 0 bases, leaving 4 bases not matched to a gene. Germline CDR1 is SGHTA and CDR2 is FQGNSA.

This chain joins TRBV21-1 and TRBJ2-5; the D call of TRBD1 is as the table states it, not checked on the DNA. TRBV21-1 is a recognized pseudogene. This CDR3 is 12 amino acids long. This CDR3 is CASSDNQETQYF. CDR3 in DNA: TGTGCCAGCAGCGACAACCAAGAGACCCAGTACTTC.

The rearrangement uses TRBV11-1 and TRBJ1-1; 7 nucleotides line up with TRBD1. J lost 11 bases, V lost 1 base, and 10 bases had no gene match. This CDR3 region has 14 residues. Germline CDR1 is SGHAT and CDR2 is FQDESV (reference sequence). This chain's CDR3 is CASSLEADRAVAFF. CDR3 in DNA: TGTGCCAGCAGCTTAGAAGCCGACAGGGCCGTGGCTTTCTTT.

This clone was picked up one time. The J gene is TRBJ1-3, the V gene TRBV9; no definite D call. CDR3 length equals 17 residues. Germline V gives CDR1 SGDLS, CDR2 YYNGEE. V gave up 0 bases and J gave up 3 bases, with 16 bases separating them. This CDR3 is CASSVAELREYGNTIYF. The CDR3 DNA is TGTGCCAGCAGCGTAGCCGAATTACGGGAATATGGAAACACCATATATTTT. Looking up the rest from reference TRBV9 and TRBJ1-3 gives the full variable domain: DSGVTQTPKHLITATGQRVTLRCSPRSGDLSVYWYQQSLDQGLQFLIQYYNGEERAKGNILERFSAQQFPDLHSELNLSSLELGDSALYFCASSVAELREYGNTIYFGEGSWLTVV.

V usage is TRBV18 and J usage is TRBJ1-1; TRBD1 might be the D (5 bases). The CDR3 sequence is 12 residues long. Trimming pared 3 bases from V and 11 bases from J, leaving 13 bases between. The germline V gene encodes CDR1 KGHSH and CDR2 LQKENI. CDR3 coding DNA: TGTGCCAGCTCACCCGCGGGGGGGGTGGCTTTCTTT. Translation gives CASSPAGGVAFF.

This clone was counted between two and nine times. The chain uses TRBV28 and TRBJ2-7, with D possibly matching TRBD2 (5 bases). Germline CDR1 MDHEN, CDR2 SYDVKM. V was pared by 7 bases and J by 3 bases, with 13 bases between. The length of the CDR3 is 13 residues. CDR3 sequence: CASNGGLNYEQYF. The CDR3 DNA reads as TGTGCCAGCAATGGAGGCCTGAACTACGAGCAGTACTTC.

The sample holds one count of this clone. The rearrangement joins TRBV28 to TRBJ1-2; the D is unclear. The CDR3 is made up of 14 amino acids. The V end was cut by 5 bases, the J end by 2 bases, with 12 bases between. Germline CDR1 is MDHEN and CDR2 is SYDVKM. The CDR3, as DNA: TGTGCCAGCAGTATATCACAGCACAACTATGGCTACACCTTC. Its protein product is CASSISQHNYGYTF.

The gene calls are TRBV28 and TRBJ1-2; 7 bases map to TRBD1. This CDR3 is 17 amino acids long. V trimming: 4 bases; J trimming: 4 bases; junction bases outside the gene matches: 15. CDR1 and CDR2 from the germline V gene are MDHEN and SYDVKM. The CDR3, as DNA: TGTGCCAGCAGTTCAGGAACACCGACAGGGCTTTCCTATGGCTACACCTTC. Protein product: CASSSGTPTGLSYGYTF.

This rearrangement joins TRBV11-2 to TRBJ2-5; D might be TRBD2 (5 bases). Germline V gives CDR1 SGHAT, CDR2 FQNNGV. The CDR3 contains 15 residues. The V end lost 5 bases, the J end lost 9 bases, and 22 bases lay between the germline ends. CDR3 region: CASSELRGLDRAQYF. CDR3 sequence (DNA): TGTGCCAGCAGCGAGCTGAGAGGGCTGGATAGGGCCCAGTACTTC.

The chain has TRBV19 and TRBJ2-7; D is undetermined. The germline V gene encodes CDR1 LNHDA and CDR2 SQIVND (reference sequence). Deletions cut 4 bases from V and 6 bases from J, with 16 bases between. CDR3 length equals 14 residues. The CDR3: CASSRAGSTTEQYF. The CDR3 nucleotides read TGTGCCAGTAGTAGGGCAGGTTCTACGACCGAGCAGTACTTC.

The V call is TRBV6-6, the J call TRBJ2-7; D is possibly TRBD1 (6 bases). The CDR3 is 15 amino acids. V was clipped by 6 bases and J by 5 bases, with 20 bases between them. Germline V lookup: CDR1 MNHNY, CDR2 SVGAGI (reference sequence). The CDR3: CASSPPRDMGHEQYF. CDR3 nucleotides: TGTGCCAGCAGCCCCCCCAGGGACATGGGCCACGAGCAGTACTTC.

This clone was picked up one time. The chain joins TRBV19 to TRBJ1-4; D is unresolved. The CDR3 length is 15 residues. Per germline, CDR1 LNHDA and CDR2 SQIVND (reference sequence). V dropped 3 bases and J dropped 8 bases, with 16 bases sitting between them. The CDR3 region is CASSIALRAGEKLFF. CDR3 bases: TGTGCCAGTAGTATCGCTTTGAGGGCCGGGGAAAAACTGTTTTTT. The complete variable domain, with remaining parts taken from reference TRBV19 and TRBJ1-4, reads DGGITQSPKYLFRKEGQNVTLSCEQNLNHDAMYWYRQDPGQGLRLIYYSQIVNDFQKGDIAEGYSVSREKKESFPLTVTSAQKNPTAFYLCASSIALRAGEKLFFGSGTQLSVL.

The J gene is TRBJ2-2, the V gene TRBV30; D uncertain. Trimming pared 1 base from V and 0 bases from J, leaving 12 bases between. Germline assignment: CDR1 GTSNPN and CDR2 SVGIG (reference sequence). The CDR3 has 16 residues. Here the CDR3 DNA reads TGTGCCTGGAGTGCCCCCGGTTTCGCGAACACCGGGGAGCTGTTTTTT. The encoded protein is CAWSAPGFANTGELFF.

This chain links TRBV5-1 with TRBJ2-7, with 7 positions matching TRBD2. CDR3 size: 16 residues. CDR1 and CDR2 from the germline V gene are SGHRS and YFSETQ. After removal of 0 bases from V and 2 bases from J, the junction contained 8 bases not matched to a gene. CDR3 sequence: CASSLDGGSLPYEQYF. In DNA, the CDR3 is TGCGCCAGCAGCTTGGACGGCGGGAGTCTACCCTACGAGCAGTACTTC. Supplemented by reference TRBV5-1 and TRBJ2-7, the full variable domain reads KAGVTQTPRYLIKTRGQQVTLSCSPISGHRSVSWYQQTPGQGLQFLFEYFSETQRNKGNFPGRFSGRQFSNSRSEMNVSTLELGDSALYLCASSLDGGSLPYEQYFGPGTRLTVT.

V usage is TRBV10-3 and J usage is TRBJ2-7; 10 positions agree with TRBD2. The CDR3 is 13 amino acids. With V trimmed by 10 bases and J by 4 bases, 7 bases remained unmatched. In germline, CDR1 is ENHRY, CDR2 SYGVKD. The CDR3 sequence: CATTGTSVYEQYF. Here the CDR3 DNA reads TGTGCCACCACCGGGACTAGCGTTTACGAGCAGTACTTC.

The genes are TRBV10-3 and TRBJ2-5, with 8 bases matching TRBD2. The CDR3 runs to 15 residues. Germline V lookup: CDR1 ENHRY, CDR2 SYGVKD. The trim removed 4 bases at V and 1 base at J, leaving 5 bases unmatched. The DNA of the CDR3 is TGTGCCATCAGTGGTGCTAGCGGGCTCCAAGAGACCCAGTACTTC. This codes for CAISGASGLQETQYF.

This clone was detected only once. V is TRBV7-9 and J is TRBJ2-2; 10 positions agree with TRBD2. The CDR3 has 15 amino acids. V was pared by 11 bases and J by 6 bases, with 12 bases of the junction left unmatched. Germline-derived CDR1 and CDR2 are SEHNR and FQNEAQ (reference sequence). Here the CDR3 reads CASTFISGRSGELFF. CDR3 in DNA: TGTGCCTCAACTTTTATTAGCGGGAGGTCCGGGGAGCTGTTTTTT.

The rearrangement uses TRBV19 and TRBJ2-4; tentatively, D is TRBD2 (5 bases). Trimming left V 5 bases short and J 0 bases short, with 17 bases between. Per germline, CDR1 LNHDA and CDR2 SQIVND (reference sequence). This CDR3 spans 17 amino acids. The CDR3 DNA follows: TGTGCCAGTAGTCCAATATTTTTAGCGTTAGCCAAAAACATTCAGTACTTC. This gives the protein CASSPIFLALAKNIQYF.

Only a few counts were recorded for this clone. The junction departs from the called germline gene at one end, perhaps through a read error. The chain carries TRBV28 and TRBJ2-3, with TRBD2 identical over 7 bases. The CDR3 extends over 14 amino acids. Germline V gives CDR1 MDHEN, CDR2 SYDVKM. CDR3 DNA sequence: TGTGCCACCAGTTTTCTGGGACTACCCTATACGCAGTATTTT. This gives the protein CATSFLGLPYTQYF.

The genes are TRBV5-1 and TRBJ1-5; 9 positions match TRBD1. The CDR3 is 16 amino acids. The V segment lost 4 bases and the J segment 7 bases; nucleotides outside the gene matches: 12. Looked up from germline, CDR1 is SGHRS and CDR2 is YFSETQ. Here the CDR3 reads CASSPWGGGQGQPQHF. In DNA form, the CDR3 reads TGCGCCAGCAGCCCATGGGGCGGGGGACAGGGACAGCCCCAGCATTTT.

The chain recombines TRBV28 with TRBJ1-4; possible D gene TRBD1, 6 bases. Germline V CDR1 and CDR2: MDHEN, SYDVKM. CDR3 length: 18 residues. Trimming cost V 0 bases and J 0 bases, with 14 bases left between them. This chain's CDR3 is CASSLWDLRDTTNEKLFF. In DNA form, the CDR3 reads TGTGCCAGCAGTTTATGGGACCTCCGGGACACAACTAATGAAAAACTGTTTTTT.

The chain joins TRBV11-2 to TRBJ1-3; TRBD1 is a possible D gene (6 bases). CDR1 and CDR2 from the germline V gene are SGHAT and FQNNGV. With 4 bases removed from V and 0 bases from J, the gap between germline ends came to 13 bases. The CDR3 sequence is 16 residues long. In DNA, the CDR3 is TGTGCCAGCAGCTCCGACAGGAAGAGCTCTGGAAACACCATATATTTT. This codes for CASSSDRKSSGNTIYF.

This chain uses TRBV15 with TRBJ1-2; tentatively, D is TRBD1 (5 bases). There are 13 residues in the CDR3. Looked up from germline, CDR1 is LNHNV and CDR2 is YYDKDF (reference sequence). Deletions cut 5 bases from V and 2 bases from J, with 9 bases between. In DNA, the CDR3 is TGTGCCACCAGCCGGGGGTTGAACTATGGCTACACCTTC. This codes for CATSRGLNYGYTF.